This entry lists 10 T cell receptor beta chains sequenced from one sample in a study of blood T cell repertoires in COVID-19. TCRdb's table, derived via immunoSEQ multiplex PCR, lists solely in-frame clones and lacks some. The sample records around 72,000 clones, 91% being singletons. Sequencing was done on a sample of peripheral blood. These TCRs come from a human donor with active COVID-19. The donor label of this sample is uncertain.

The chain joins TRBV3-1 (or the pseudogene TRBV3-2) to TRBJ1-2; 7 bases agree with TRBD1. The CDR3 covers 15 residues. V shed 0 bases and J 8 bases; nucleotides not matched to a gene: 9. Looked up from germline, CDR1 is LGHDT and CDR2 is YNNKEL (reference sequence). CDR3 nucleotides: TGTGCCAGCAGCCAAGATACTGGTGACAGGGCCGGCTACACCTTC. Amino acids: CASSQDTGDRAGYTF.

The chain joins TRBV5-4 to TRBJ2-3; D is perhaps TRBD2 (7 bases). Trimming pared 3 bases from V and 0 bases from J, leaving 14 bases between. The CDR3 totals 16 residues. In germline, CDR1 is SGHNT, CDR2 YYREEE (reference sequence). The CDR3 bases are TGTGCCAGCAGCTCGGGGGGACAACCTAGCACAGATACGCAGTATTTT. Amino acids: CASSSGGQPSTDTQYF.

V and J are TRBV6-5 and TRBJ2-5; 7 positions match TRBD2. This CDR3 spans 14 amino acids. V shed 3 bases and J 2 bases; nucleotides not matched to a gene: 3. The V gene's germline CDR1 is MNHEY and CDR2 SVGAGI. The CDR3 spells CASSYQGGQETQYF. CDR3 bases: TGTGCCAGCAGTTATCAGGGAGGGCAAGAGACCCAGTACTTC.

The V call is TRBV23-1, the J call TRBJ1-2; D is possibly TRBD1 (6 bases). TRBV23-1 is an ORF, with its function uncertain. V was trimmed by 2 bases and J by 3 bases, leaving 13 bases between them. The CDR3 consists of 15 residues. The CDR3 reads CASSQAPTGHYGYTF. The CDR3 nucleotides are TGCGCCAGCAGTCAAGCCCCGACAGGACACTATGGCTACACCTTC.

The chain combines TRBV18 with TRBJ2-7; TRBD1 aligns across 7 bases. CDR1 KGHSH and CDR2 LQKENI come from the germline V gene. This CDR3 spans 13 amino acids. V lost 3 bases to trimming and J lost 4 bases; unmatched junction nucleotides: 3. CDR3 loop: CASSPQGEYEQYF. DNA for the CDR3: TGTGCCAGCTCACCGCAGGGGGAGTACGAGCAGTACTTC.

This chain connects TRBV5-1 to TRBJ2-1; maybe TRBD1 (5 bases). Trimming removed 4 bases from V and 8 bases from J, with 16 bases in between. The CDR3 contains 14 residues. Germline CDR1 reads SGHRS; CDR2 reads YFSETQ. CDR3 sequence: CASSRGRESDEQFF. CDR3 coding DNA: TGCGCCAGCAGCAGGGGTAGGGAATCGGATGAGCAGTTCTTC. Full variable domain (outside the CDR3, taken from reference TRBV5-1 and TRBJ2-1): KAGVTQTPRYLIKTRGQQVTLSCSPISGHRSVSWYQQTPGQGLQFLFEYFSETQRNKGNFPGRFSGRQFSNSRSEMNVSTLELGDSALYLCASSRGRESDEQFFGPGTRLTVL.

The CDR3 DNA sequence: TGCGCCAGCAGCTTGTCGGGTACCACAGATACGCAGTATTTT. Translating gives CASSLSGTTDTQYF. The gene calls are TRBV5-1 and TRBJ2-3; the D is unclear. The CDR3 totals 14 residues. The V gene lost 1 base and the J gene lost 2 bases, with 8 bases spanning the gap. Looked up from germline, CDR1 is SGHRS and CDR2 is YFSETQ. Based on the CDR3 plus reference TRBV5-1 and TRBJ2-3, the full variable domain is KAGVTQTPRYLIKTRGQQVTLSCSPISGHRSVSWYQQTPGQGLQFLFEYFSETQRNKGNFPGRFSGRQFSNSRSEMNVSTLELGDSALYLCASSLSGTTDTQYFGPGTRLTVL.

This sequence joins TRBV4-3 and TRBJ2-7; 11 bases fit TRBD2. The V gene end was trimmed by 2 bases and the J gene end by 4 bases; junction bases not matched to a gene: 7. CDR1 LGHNA and CDR2 YSLEER come from the germline V gene. CDR3 length: 16 residues. As DNA, the CDR3 is TGCGCCAGCAGCCAAACTAGCGGGGGACCCATATACGAGCAGTACTTC. Amino acids: CASSQTSGGPIYEQYF.

The J gene is TRBJ2-1, the V gene TRBV5-6; D call uncertain. The CDR3 is 15 residues long. Germline loops: CDR1 SGHDT, CDR2 YYEEEE. V lost 3 bases, J lost 0 bases, and 10 bases lay in between. The CDR3 nucleotides are TGTGCCAGCAGCTCACTCACCACCTCCTACAATGAGCAGTTCTTC. Residues: CASSSLTTSYNEQFF.

The gene calls are TRBV5-6 and TRBJ1-4; 7 nucleotides line up with TRBD1. The J segment lost 4 bases and the V segment lost 3 bases, leaving 12 bases of the junction unmatched. The CDR3 sequence is 17 residues long. Germline V lookup: CDR1 SGHDT, CDR2 YYEEEE. The CDR3 nucleotides are TGTGCCAGCAGCTCACGGAAGGGGGCGACCTATAATGAAAAACTGTTTTTT. Encoded protein: CASSSRKGATYNEKLFF.